This T cell receptor beta chain was captured in a study of regulatory T cells in long-lasting Graves disease (dated by TCRdb to the early 2020s). The study in broad terms: Antithyroid drugs had been taken for less than 3 months by newly diagnosed Graves' disease patients. Peripheral blood TCR sequencing and RNA sequencing compared persistent Graves' disease patients with newly diagnosed Graves' disease patients. The study took place in China and was registered as a clinical trial. A total of about 35 samples underwent TCR sequencing, from 13 patients with persistent Graves' disease and 20 or so patients with newly diagnosed Graves' disease.

In light of the paper, this sample's time point label describes: newly diagnosed GD, antithyroid drugs for less than 3 months. For both TCR sequencing and RNA sequencing, RNA was extracted from PBMCs in TRIzol. The diagnosis of Graves' disease was made according to American Thyroid Association guidelines. Patients for the study were recruited at an endocrinology department in Xi'an, China. From each patient, about 9.7 milliliters of peripheral blood was collected into an EDTA anticoagulant tube. Ficoll Paque Plus density gradient separation was used to isolate PBMCs, and no additional T cell sorting was done. An Agilent 2100 Bioanalyzer and agarose gel were used to check RNA quality, while a NanoDrop 2000 measured RNA concentration. The library was prepared using multiplex PCR. The listed sequencing device is Illumina HiSeq 4000. TCR beta libraries were built with iRepertoire HTBI primers and Arm-PCR amplification of CDR3 regions. PCR products were gel purified before sequencing. Turning to the authors' computational methods: Across samples, around 58 TRBV and roughly 15 TRBJ segments were identified and used for gene usage analysis of CDR3 amino acid clonotypes. COPE and FqMerger were used to merge filtered high-quality paired reads into contigs. BLAST was used to align contigs to the IMGT TRBV, TRBD and TRBJ reference genes, and CDR3 was defined following IMGT. Clonotypes above 0.1% frequency were classified as highly expanded clones. Repertoire diversity was measured by Shannon entropy, and V-J evenness by the Gini coefficient. A clonotype found in more than one individual was treated as public. The public sequencing data were trimmed at Q25 with fastp and processed into clonotypes with MiXCR by TCRdb, which kept only in-frame beta chains. Under each unique CDR3 protein, matching rows form one entry showing the most common genes and DNA. TCRdb, rather than the study authors, made the V and J calls. Recorded for this sample are hundreds of thousands of distinct CDR3 sequences; 16% of them occurred a single time. Of the sample, approximately 30% is held by the ten largest clones.

Overall study outcomes, separate from this receptor: The authors noted that the small sample size was a limitation that may lower accuracy. TRBV28, TRBJ1-2 and TRBJ2-5 were preferentially used in persistent disease, while TRBV20-1 and TRBJ2-1 were favored in newly diagnosed disease. Sequencing and analysis were restricted to the TCR beta chain. Peripheral blood alone was examined, since thyroid tissue, which constituted the primary lesion, could not be accessed. More public clonotypes were shared among persistent patients (2,741) than among newly diagnosed patients (roughly 1,000). Compared with newly diagnosed patients, persistent Graves' disease patients had lower TCR Shannon entropy and fewer highly expanded clones, which suggests clonal expansion.

This clonotype was seen repeatedly, ten times or more. Its antigen is still unknown. It has no much larger one-base neighbor in the sample; base qualities were not kept. From the cysteine up to the phenylalanine, the CDR3 has a length of 13 residues. Only the CDR3 DNA stays, 39 bases, in frame from base 1. At the junction V is shortened by 4 bases and J by 5 bases; bases outside the gene matches: 3. From a lookup of the germline V gene, CDR1 and CDR2 are SGHTA and FQGNSA. This sample was also put to use in a study of T cells in Graves' hyperthyroidism and ophthalmopathy. Per that second paper: Stable Graves' hyperthyroidism was defined as the absence of progression to ophthalmopathy over 18 months of follow-up. Hyperthyroidism patients were newly diagnosed, with disease duration under 2 months, and aged 18 to 65 years. Any patient with an uncontrolled infection, another autoimmune disease, pregnancy or lactation was excluded. Diagnoses were based on clinical symptoms, serum thyroxine and TRAb, thyroid ultrasound and orbital computed tomography. The first round of RT-PCR for the TCR CDR3 was performed with the HTBI primer set and the Qiagen OneStep RT-PCR kit. Blood samples also contained most of the expanded thyroid clonotypes (frequency above 0.001), which suggests that blood repertoires may reflect thyroid immune responses. Ophthalmopathy was separated from stable hyperthyroidism by a 13 V-J signature model, with around 90% sensitivity and about 81% specificity obtained in cross-validation and 80%/75% obtained in testing. In validation, progression to ophthalmopathy was predicted by the model with around 71% sensitivity and 72% to 85% specificity, a median of about 6.8 months before onset. To identify TCR V-J signatures that set the groups apart, the researchers used a discovery cohort of 100 patients, made up of roughly 45 with Graves' ophthalmopathy and 57 with stable Graves' hyperthyroidism. Whether ophthalmopathy could be predicted prospectively was tested in an independent validation cohort made up of fewer than 20 hyperthyroidism patients plus 17 patients who later progressed to ophthalmopathy. The 100 discovery patients were randomly divided into training and test sets at a 7:3 ratio. In addition, the study compared T-cell repertoires in thyroid tissue and in blood from several Graves' hyperthyroidism patients. After blood sampling, hyperthyroidism patients were treated with methimazole at a starting dose of 30 mg daily, and ophthalmopathy patients were treated with high-dose intravenous methylprednisolone. The libraries were constructed in a second round of multiplex PCR and then size-selected and purified. Libraries were sequenced paired-end with 100 bp reads on an Illumina HiSeq2000. SOAPnuke was used to process the raw data, removing reads that contained adapters or uncalled bases, had a mean Phred below 15, or lacked an exact match to the constant primer or identifier. COPE v1.2.5 was used to merge the high-quality paired reads, and each unique nucleotide sequence was defined as a clonotype. MiTCR v1.1 was used to align the clonotypes against IMGT TRBV, TRBD and TRBJ reference segments. Analysis was restricted to V-J combinations with a frequency above 0.0001, which covered 99.2% of repertoires. The TCS score was defined as the ratio of F50 (clonal expansion) to E x V (chaos), calculated using BLOSUM62-based TCRdist between CDR3 peptides within each V-J. Welch's t-statistics and random forest reduced some 510 V-J features to under 15, which were used in a naive Bayes classifier (R e1071). Sample size was not statistically predetermined, and blinding of investigators to group allocation was not performed. TCR Vbeta CDR3 sequencing of 120 to 150 peripheral blood samples (over 40 ophthalmopathy, 75 to 80 hyperthyroidism and roughly 17 progressor patients) is reported in the paper.

The chain joins TRBV7-2 to TRBJ2-7; 9 junctional bases match TRBD1. This receptor was obtained from a middle-aged man with Graves disease. Donor details come from another sample of the same person, matched by shared clones. Sequenced here: peripheral blood mononuclear cells (PBMCs), sampled at new diagnosis, from a patient treated with antithyroid drugs. The CDR3 corresponds to CASSSDRGHEQYF. The sequence in DNA is TGTGCCAGCAGCTCGGACAGGGGCCACGAGCAGTACTTC.